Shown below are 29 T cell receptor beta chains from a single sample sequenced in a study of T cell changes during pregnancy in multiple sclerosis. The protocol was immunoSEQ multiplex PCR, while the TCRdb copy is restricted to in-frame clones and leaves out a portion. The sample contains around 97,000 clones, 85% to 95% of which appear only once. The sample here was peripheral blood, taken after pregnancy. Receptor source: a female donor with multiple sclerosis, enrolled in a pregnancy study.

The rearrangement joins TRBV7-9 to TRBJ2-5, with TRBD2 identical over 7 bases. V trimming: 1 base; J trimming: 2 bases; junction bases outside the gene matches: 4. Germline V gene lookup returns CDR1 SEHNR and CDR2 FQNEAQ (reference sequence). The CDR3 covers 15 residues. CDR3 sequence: CASSLVRRGQETQYF. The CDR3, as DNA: TGTGCCAGCAGCTTAGTTAGGCGGGGGCAAGAGACCCAGTACTTC.

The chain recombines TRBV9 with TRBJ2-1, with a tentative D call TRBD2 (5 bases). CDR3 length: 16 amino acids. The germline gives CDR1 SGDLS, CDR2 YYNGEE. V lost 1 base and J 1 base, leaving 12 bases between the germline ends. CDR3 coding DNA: TGTGCCAGCAGCGTACTGAGCGGCCCTTCCTACAATGAGCAGTTCTTC. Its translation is CASSVLSGPSYNEQFF.

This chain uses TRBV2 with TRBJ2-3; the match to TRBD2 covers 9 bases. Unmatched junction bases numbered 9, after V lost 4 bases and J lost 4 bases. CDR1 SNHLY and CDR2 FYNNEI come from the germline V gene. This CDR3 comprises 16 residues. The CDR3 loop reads CASSVTSGSPPDTQYF. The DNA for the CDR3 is TGTGCCAGCAGTGTAACTAGCGGGTCCCCACCAGATACGCAGTATTTT.

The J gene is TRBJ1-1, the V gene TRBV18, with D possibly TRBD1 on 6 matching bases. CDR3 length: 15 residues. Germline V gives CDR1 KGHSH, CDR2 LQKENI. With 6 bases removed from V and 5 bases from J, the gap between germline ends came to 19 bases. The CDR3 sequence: CASSPEGEIRTEAFF. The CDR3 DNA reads TGTGCCAGCTCCCCCGAGGGGGAGATTCGTACTGAAGCTTTCTTT.

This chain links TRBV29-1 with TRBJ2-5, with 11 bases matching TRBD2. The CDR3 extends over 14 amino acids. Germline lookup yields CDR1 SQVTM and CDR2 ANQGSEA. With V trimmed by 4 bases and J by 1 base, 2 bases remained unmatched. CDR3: CSVVGLAGQETQYF. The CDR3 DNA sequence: TGCAGCGTTGTAGGACTAGCGGGCCAAGAGACCCAGTACTTC. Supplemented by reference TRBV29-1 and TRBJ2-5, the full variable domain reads SAVISQKPSRDICQRGTSLTIQCQVDSQVTMMFWYRQQPGQSLTLIATANQGSEATYESGFVIDKFPISRPNLTFSTLTVSNMSPEDSSIYLCSVVGLAGQETQYFGPGTRLLVL.

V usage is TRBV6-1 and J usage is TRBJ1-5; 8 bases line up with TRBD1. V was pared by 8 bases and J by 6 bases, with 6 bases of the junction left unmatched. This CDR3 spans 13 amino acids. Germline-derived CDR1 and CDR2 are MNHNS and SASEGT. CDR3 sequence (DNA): TGTGCCAGCTTCACAGGGGGTATTCAGCCCCAGCATTTT. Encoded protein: CASFTGGIQPQHF.

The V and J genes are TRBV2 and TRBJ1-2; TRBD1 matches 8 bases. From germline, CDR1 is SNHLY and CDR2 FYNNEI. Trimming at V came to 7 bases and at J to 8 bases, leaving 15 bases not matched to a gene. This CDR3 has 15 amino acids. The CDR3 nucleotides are TGTGCCAGCACCCCCCCGGCAGGGGGCGCGGGGGGCTACACCTTC. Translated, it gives CASTPPAGGAGGYTF.

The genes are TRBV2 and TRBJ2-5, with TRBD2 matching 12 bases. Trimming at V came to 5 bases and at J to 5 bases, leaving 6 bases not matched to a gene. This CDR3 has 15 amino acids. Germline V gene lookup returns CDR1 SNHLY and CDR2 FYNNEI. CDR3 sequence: CASSFGLAGMETQYF. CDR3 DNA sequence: TGTGCCAGCAGTTTTGGACTAGCGGGGATGGAGACCCAGTACTTC.

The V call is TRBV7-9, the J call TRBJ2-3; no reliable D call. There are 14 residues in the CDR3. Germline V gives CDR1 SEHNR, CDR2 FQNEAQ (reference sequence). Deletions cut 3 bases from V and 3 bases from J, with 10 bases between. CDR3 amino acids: CASSFSFGTDTQYF. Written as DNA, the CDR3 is TGTGCCAGCAGCTTCTCTTTCGGGACAGATACGCAGTATTTT.

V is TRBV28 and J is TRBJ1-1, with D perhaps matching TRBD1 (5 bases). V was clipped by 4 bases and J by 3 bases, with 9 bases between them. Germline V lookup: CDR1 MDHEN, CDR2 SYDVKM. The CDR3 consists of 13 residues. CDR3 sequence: CASSSWGYTEAFF. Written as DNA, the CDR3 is TGTGCCAGCAGTTCATGGGGCTACACTGAAGCTTTCTTT. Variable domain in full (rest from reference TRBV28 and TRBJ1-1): DVKVTQSSRYLVKRTGEKVFLECVQDMDHENMFWYRQDPGLGLRLIYFSYDVKMKEKGDIPEGYSVSREKKERFSLILESASTNQTSMYLCASSSWGYTEAFFGQGTRLTVV.

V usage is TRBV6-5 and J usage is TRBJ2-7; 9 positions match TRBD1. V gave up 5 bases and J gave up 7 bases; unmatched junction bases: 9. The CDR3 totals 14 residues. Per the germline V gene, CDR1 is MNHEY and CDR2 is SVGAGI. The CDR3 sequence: CASSSLQGAGEQYF. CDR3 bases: TGTGCCAGCAGTAGTTTACAGGGGGCGGGGGAGCAGTACTTC.

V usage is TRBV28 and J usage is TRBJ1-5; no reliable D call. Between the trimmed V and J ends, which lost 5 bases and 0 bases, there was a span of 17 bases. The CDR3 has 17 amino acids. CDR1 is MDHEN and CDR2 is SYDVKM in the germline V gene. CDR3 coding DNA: TGTGCCAGCAGTGGGAGACATCCTAACCTTAGCAATCAGCCCCAGCATTTT. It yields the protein CASSGRHPNLSNQPQHF.

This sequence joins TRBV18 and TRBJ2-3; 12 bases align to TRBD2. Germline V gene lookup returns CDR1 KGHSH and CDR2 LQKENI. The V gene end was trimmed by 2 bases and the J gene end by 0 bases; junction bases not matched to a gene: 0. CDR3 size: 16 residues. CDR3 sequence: CASSPGLAGSTDTQYF. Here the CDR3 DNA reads TGTGCCAGCTCACCAGGACTAGCGGGGAGCACAGATACGCAGTATTTT.

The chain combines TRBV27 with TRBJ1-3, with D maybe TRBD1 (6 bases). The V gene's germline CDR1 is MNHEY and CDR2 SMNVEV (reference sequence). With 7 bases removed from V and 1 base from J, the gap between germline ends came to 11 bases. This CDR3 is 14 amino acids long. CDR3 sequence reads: CASKLQGSGNTIYF. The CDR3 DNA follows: TGTGCCAGCAAATTACAGGGATCTGGAAACACCATATATTTT.

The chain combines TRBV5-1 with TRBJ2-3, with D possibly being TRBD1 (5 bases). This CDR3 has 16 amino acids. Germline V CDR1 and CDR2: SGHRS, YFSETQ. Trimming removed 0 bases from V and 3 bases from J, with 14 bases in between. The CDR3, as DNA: TGCGCCAGCAGCTTGGGGGGCTCGTGGTCGACAGATACGCAGTATTTT. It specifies CASSLGGSWSTDTQYF.

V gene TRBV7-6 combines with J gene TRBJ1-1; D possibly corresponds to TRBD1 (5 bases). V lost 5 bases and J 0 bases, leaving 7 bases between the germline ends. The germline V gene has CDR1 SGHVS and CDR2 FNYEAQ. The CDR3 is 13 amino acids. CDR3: CASSPGLNTEAFF. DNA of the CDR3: TGTGCCAGCAGCCCAGGGTTGAACACTGAAGCTTTCTTT. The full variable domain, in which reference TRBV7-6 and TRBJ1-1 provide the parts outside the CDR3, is GAGVSQSPRYKVTKRGQDVALRCDPISGHVSLYWYRQALGQGPEFLTYFNYEAQQDKSGLPNDRFSAERPEGSISTLTIQRTEQRDSAMYRCASSPGLNTEAFFGQGTRLTVV.

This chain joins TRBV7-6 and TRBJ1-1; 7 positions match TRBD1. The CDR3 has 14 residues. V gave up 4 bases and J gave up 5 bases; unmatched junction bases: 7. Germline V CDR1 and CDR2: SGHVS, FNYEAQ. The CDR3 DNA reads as TGTGCCAGCAGCTCCCGACAGGGTGGGACTGAAGCTTTCTTT. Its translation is CASSSRQGGTEAFF.

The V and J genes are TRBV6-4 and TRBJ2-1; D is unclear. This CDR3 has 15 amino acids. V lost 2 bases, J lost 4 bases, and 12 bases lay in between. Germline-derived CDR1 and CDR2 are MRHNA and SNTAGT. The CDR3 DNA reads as TGTGCCAGCAGTGACACAGCTTTCGAATACAATGAGCAGTTCTTC. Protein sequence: CASSDTAFEYNEQFF.

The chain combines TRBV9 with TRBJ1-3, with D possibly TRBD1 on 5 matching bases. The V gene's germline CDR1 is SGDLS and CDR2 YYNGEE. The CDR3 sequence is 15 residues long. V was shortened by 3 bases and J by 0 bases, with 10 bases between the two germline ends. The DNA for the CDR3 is TGTGCCAGCAGCGCGAAGGGGTTCTCTGGAAACACCATATATTTT. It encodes CASSAKGFSGNTIYF.

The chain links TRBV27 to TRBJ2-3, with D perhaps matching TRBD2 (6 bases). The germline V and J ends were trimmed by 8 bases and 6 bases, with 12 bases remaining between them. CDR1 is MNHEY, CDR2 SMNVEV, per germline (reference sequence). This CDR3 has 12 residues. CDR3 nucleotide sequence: TGTGCCAGCTCGAATGGGGGGGATACGCAGTATTTT. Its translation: CASSNGGDTQYF.

The CDR3 coding sequence is TGTGCCAGCAGTTACCGGGACAGGGGAACCTACGAGCAGTACTTC. As protein: CASSYRDRGTYEQYF. The chain recombines TRBV6-6 with TRBJ2-7; 10 positions match TRBD1. This CDR3 is built from 15 residues. J gave up 2 bases and V 2 bases, and 3 bases lay outside the gene matches. Germline V lookup: CDR1 MNHNY, CDR2 SVGAGI (reference sequence).

The CDR3: CASSLMGHNSNQPQHF. The CDR3 DNA follows: TGTGCCAGCAGCTTAATGGGACACAATAGCAATCAGCCCCAGCATTTT. V usage is TRBV7-2 and J usage is TRBJ1-5, with D perhaps matching TRBD1 (6 bases). Germline V gives CDR1 SGHTA, CDR2 FQGNSA. The CDR3 sequence is 16 residues long. With 2 bases removed from V and 0 bases from J, the gap between germline ends came to 11 bases.

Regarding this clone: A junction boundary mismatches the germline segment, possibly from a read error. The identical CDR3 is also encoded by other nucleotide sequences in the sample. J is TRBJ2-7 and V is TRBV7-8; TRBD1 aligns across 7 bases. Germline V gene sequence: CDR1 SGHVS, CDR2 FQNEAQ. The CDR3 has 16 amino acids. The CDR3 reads CASSPRSGQSSYEQYF. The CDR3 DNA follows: TGTGCCAGCAGCCCCAGATCGGGACAGAGCTCCTACGAGCAATACTTC.

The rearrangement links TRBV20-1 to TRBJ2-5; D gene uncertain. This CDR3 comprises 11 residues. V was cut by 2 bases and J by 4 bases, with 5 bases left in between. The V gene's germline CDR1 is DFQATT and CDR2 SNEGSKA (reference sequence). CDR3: CSARRAETQYF. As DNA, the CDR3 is TGCAGTGCTAGACGCGCAGAGACCCAGTACTTC.

Here the CDR3 reads CATSRGRTGVYGYTF. CDR3 in DNA: TGTGCCACCAGCAGAGGCCGGACAGGGGTCTATGGCTACACCTTC. This chain connects TRBV15 to TRBJ1-2, with TRBD1 matching 9 bases. The length of the CDR3 is 15 residues. Per the germline V gene, CDR1 is LNHNV and CDR2 is YYDKDF (reference sequence). J gave up 4 bases and V 1 base, and 4 bases lay outside the gene matches.

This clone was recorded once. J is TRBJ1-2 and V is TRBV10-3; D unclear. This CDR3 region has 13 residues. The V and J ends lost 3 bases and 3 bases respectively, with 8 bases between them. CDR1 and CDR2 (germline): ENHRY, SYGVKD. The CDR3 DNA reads TGTGCCATCAGTGACAGGAGGGACTATGGCTACACCTTC. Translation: CAISDRRDYGYTF.

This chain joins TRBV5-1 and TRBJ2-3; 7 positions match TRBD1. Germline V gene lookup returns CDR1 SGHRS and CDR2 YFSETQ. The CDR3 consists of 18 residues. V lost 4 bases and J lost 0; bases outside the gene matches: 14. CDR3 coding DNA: TGCGCCAGCAGCGGCAGACAGGGTTGGGGGTCTAGCACAGATACGCAGTATTTT. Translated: CASSGRQGWGSSTDTQYF. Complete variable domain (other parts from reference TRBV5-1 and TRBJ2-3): KAGVTQTPRYLIKTRGQQVTLSCSPISGHRSVSWYQQTPGQGLQFLFEYFSETQRNKGNFPGRFSGRQFSNSRSEMNVSTLELGDSALYLCASSGRQGWGSSTDTQYFGPGTRLTVL.

CDR3 region: CASSIDLTPSYGYTF. As DNA, the CDR3 is TGTGCCAGTAGTATAGATCTAACGCCCTCCTATGGCTACACCTTC. The chain employs TRBV19 and TRBJ1-2, with D unclear. This CDR3 is built from 15 residues. Trimming removed 0 bases at V and 4 bases at J, with 12 bases between. Germline lookup yields CDR1 LNHDA and CDR2 SQIVND (reference sequence).

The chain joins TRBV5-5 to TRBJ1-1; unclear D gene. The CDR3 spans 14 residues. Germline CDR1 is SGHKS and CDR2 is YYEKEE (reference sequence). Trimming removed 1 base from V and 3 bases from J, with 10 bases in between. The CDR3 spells CASSLFSGHTEAFF. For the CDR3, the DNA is TGTGCCAGCAGCTTGTTTTCTGGGCACACTGAAGCTTTCTTT.